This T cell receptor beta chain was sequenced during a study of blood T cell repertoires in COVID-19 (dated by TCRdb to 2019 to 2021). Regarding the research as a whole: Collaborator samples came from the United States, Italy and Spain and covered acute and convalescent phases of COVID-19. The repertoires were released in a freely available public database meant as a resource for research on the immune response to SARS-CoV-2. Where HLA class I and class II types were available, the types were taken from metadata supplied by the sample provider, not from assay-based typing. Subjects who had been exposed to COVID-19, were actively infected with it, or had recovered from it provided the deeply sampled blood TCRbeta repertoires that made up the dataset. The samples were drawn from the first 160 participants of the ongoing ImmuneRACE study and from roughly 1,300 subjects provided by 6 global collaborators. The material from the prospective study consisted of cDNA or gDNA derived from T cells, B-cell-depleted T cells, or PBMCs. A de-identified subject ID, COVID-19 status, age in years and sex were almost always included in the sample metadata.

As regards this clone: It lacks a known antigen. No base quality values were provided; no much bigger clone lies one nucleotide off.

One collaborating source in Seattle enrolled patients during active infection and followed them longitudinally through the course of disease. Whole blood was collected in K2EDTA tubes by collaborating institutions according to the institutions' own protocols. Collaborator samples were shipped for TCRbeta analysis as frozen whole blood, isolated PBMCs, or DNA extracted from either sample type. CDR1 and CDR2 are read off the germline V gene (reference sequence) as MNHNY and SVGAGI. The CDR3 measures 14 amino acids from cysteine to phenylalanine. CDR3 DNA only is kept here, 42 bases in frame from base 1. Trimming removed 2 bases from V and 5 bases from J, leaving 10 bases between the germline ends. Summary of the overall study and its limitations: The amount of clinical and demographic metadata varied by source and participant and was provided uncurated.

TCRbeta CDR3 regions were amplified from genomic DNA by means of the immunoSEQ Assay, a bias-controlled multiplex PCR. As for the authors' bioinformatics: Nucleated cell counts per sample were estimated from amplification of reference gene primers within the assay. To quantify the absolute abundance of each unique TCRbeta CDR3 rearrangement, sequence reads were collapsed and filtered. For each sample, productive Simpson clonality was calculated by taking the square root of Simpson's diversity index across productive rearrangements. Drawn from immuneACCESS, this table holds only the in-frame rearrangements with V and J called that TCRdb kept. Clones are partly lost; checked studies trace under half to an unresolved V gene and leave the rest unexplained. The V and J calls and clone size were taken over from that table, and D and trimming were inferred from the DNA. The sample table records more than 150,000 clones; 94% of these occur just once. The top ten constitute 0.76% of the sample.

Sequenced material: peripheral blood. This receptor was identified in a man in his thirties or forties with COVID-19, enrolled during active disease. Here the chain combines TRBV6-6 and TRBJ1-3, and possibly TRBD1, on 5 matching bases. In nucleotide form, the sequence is TGTGCCAGCAGTTACGCGGGGGAGCGAAACACCATATATTTT. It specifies CASSYAGERNTIYF.